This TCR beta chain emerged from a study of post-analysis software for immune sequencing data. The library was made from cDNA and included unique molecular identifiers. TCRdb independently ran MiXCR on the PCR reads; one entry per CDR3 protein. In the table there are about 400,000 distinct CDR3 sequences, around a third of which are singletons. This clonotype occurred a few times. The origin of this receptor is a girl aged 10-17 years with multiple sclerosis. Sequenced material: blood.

As DNA, the CDR3 is TGCAGCGCTGCATCCGGGACAGGGTATGGCTACACCTTC. This translates into CSAASGTGYGYTF. The V gene is TRBV29-1, the J gene TRBJ1-2, with 9 nucleotides matching TRBD1. The CDR3 has 13 amino acids. Germline V CDR1 and CDR2: SQVTM, ANQGSEA. V trimming: 7 bases; J trimming: 5 bases; junction bases outside the gene matches: 8.